These 23 T cell receptor beta chains were sequenced from one sample in a study of shared clonotypes between healthy human individuals. Sequencing was performed with immunoSEQ multiplex PCR; in TCRdb, only in-frame clones are kept and a portion is missing. The sample contains about 1,900,000 clones, just under 95% of which appear only once. Selected positively for CCR7 and CD45RO-negative, naive CD8 cells excluded terminally differentiated effector memory CD45RA+ cells. Input material: naive CD8+ T cells sorted from blood. These receptors came from a man aged 18-30 years in good health.

This rearrangement joins TRBV28 to TRBJ1-2, with D tentatively TRBD1 (5 bases). CDR1 and CDR2 (germline): MDHEN, SYDVKM. V shed 5 bases and J shed 7 bases, with 23 bases lying between them. This CDR3 contains 16 residues. The CDR3 loop is CASSPWGDTLWPGYTF. DNA of the CDR3: TGTGCCAGCAGTCCCTGGGGGGATACATTATGGCCTGGCTACACCTTC.

This rearrangement joins TRBV5-1 to TRBJ1-4; D perhaps matches TRBD1 (5 bases). The CDR3 has 13 residues. The ends were cut back, 5 bases at V and 2 bases at J, with 7 bases in the middle. Per the germline V gene, CDR1 is SGHRS and CDR2 is YFSETQ. The CDR3 DNA follows: TGCGCCAGCAGAGAGGGGACTAATGAAAAACTGTTTTTT. Its protein product is CASREGTNEKLFF.

CDR3 loop: CASISTPGYEQYF. In DNA form, the CDR3 reads TGTGCCAGCATCTCGACCCCAGGTTACGAGCAGTACTTC. The chain combines TRBV6-6 with TRBJ2-7; no firm D call. Per the germline V gene, CDR1 is MNHNY and CDR2 is SVGAGI (reference sequence). V lost 7 bases to trimming and J lost 4 bases, with 14 bases between them. This CDR3 comprises 13 residues.

Worth noting for this clone: Other nucleotide sequences from this sample produce the same CDR3. The chain carries TRBV27 and TRBJ2-1; 9 bases line up with TRBD1. Germline V gives CDR1 MNHEY, CDR2 SMNVEV (reference sequence). CDR3 size: 15 residues. The junction had 6 bases not matched to a gene; V was cut back by 2 bases and J by 7 bases. The CDR3 bases are TGTGCCAGCAGTTTACTCGGGACAGGGCCAAATGAGCAGTTCTTC. Protein sequence: CASSLLGTGPNEQFF.

With regard to this clone: One end of the junction varies from germline; a read error may be responsible. The chain links TRBV7-7 to TRBJ2-4; TRBD1 or TRBD2 may be the D gene (5 bases each). Germline CDR1 reads SSHAT; CDR2 reads FNYEAQ (reference sequence). There are 13 residues in the CDR3. CDR3: CASSPEGPGIQYF. In DNA, the CDR3 is TGTGCTAGCAGCCCCGAGGGGCCCGGCATTCAGTACTTC.

CDR3 residues: CASSLWAPGGNEQYF. In DNA form, the CDR3 reads TGTGCCAGCAGTTTATGGGCACCGGGCGGGAACGAGCAGTACTTC. The V call is TRBV27, the J call TRBJ2-7; possible D gene TRBD2, 6 bases. V lost 1 base and J 5 bases, leaving 15 bases between the germline ends. The CDR3 runs 15 residues. CDR1 and CDR2 (germline): MNHEY, SMNVEV (reference sequence).

The rearrangement links TRBV19 to TRBJ1-2, with D possibly TRBD1 on 6 matching bases. The germline gives CDR1 LNHDA, CDR2 SQIVND (reference sequence). The CDR3 is 11 residues long. V was cut by 7 bases and J by 10 bases, with 13 bases left in between. This CDR3 reads CASTIGGLYTF. The CDR3 DNA is TGTGCCAGTACCATTGGGGGGCTCTACACCTTC.

V usage is TRBV5-4 and J usage is TRBJ2-7; D unclear. This CDR3 is 12 amino acids long. Deletions cut 0 bases from V and 6 bases from J, with 7 bases between. Germline loops: CDR1 SGHNT, CDR2 YYREEE (reference sequence). CDR3 sequence (DNA): TGTGCCAGCAGCTTGGAAGCCTTCGAGCAGTACTTC. Amino acid sequence: CASSLEAFEQYF.

This clone was counted once. V gene TRBV28 combines with J gene TRBJ2-2; perhaps TRBD2 as D (5 bases). Trimming removed 2 bases from V and 5 bases from J, with 12 bases in between. The germline gives CDR1 MDHEN, CDR2 SYDVKM. The CDR3 loop spans 15 amino acids. The chain's CDR3 is CASSLRLLLTGELFF. CDR3 sequence (DNA): TGTGCCAGCAGTTTACGACTACTCCTTACCGGGGAGCTGTTTTTT. The full variable domain, rest sourced from reference TRBV28 and TRBJ2-2, is DVKVTQSSRYLVKRTGEKVFLECVQDMDHENMFWYRQDPGLGLRLIYFSYDVKMKEKGDIPEGYSVSREKKERFSLILESASTNQTSMYLCASSLRLLLTGELFFGEGSRLTVL.

V is TRBV4-3 and J is TRBJ2-5; D not resolved. CDR1 is LGHNA, CDR2 YSLEER, per germline. V lost 1 base to trimming and J lost 0 bases, with 9 bases between them. CDR3 length equals 15 residues. The CDR3 nucleotides are TGCGCCAGCAGCCAAGGGTGGTCAGACCAAGAGACCCAGTACTTC. Protein sequence: CASSQGWSDQETQYF.

The chain has TRBV7-9 and TRBJ2-5, with D unresolved. The V gene's germline CDR1 is SEHNR and CDR2 FQNEAQ (reference sequence). There are 13 residues in the CDR3. V lost 5 bases and J lost 5, with 12 bases in between. This chain's CDR3 is CASSPTNLETQYF. The CDR3 DNA follows: TGTGCCAGCAGCCCCACGAATCTGGAGACCCAGTACTTC.

The chain uses TRBV5-1 and TRBJ1-2; 9 bases align to TRBD1. The junction had 13 bases not matched to a gene; V was cut back by 5 bases and J by 8 bases. This CDR3 has 15 amino acids. Germline loops: CDR1 SGHRS, CDR2 YFSETQ. CDR3 DNA sequence: TGCGCCAGCAGTAACGAAGGGGACAGGGTGAGCGGCTACACCTTC. It encodes CASSNEGDRVSGYTF.

The chain uses TRBV14 and TRBJ1-2; tentatively, D is TRBD1 (6 bases). Trimming pared 0 bases from V and 6 bases from J, leaving 14 bases between. The CDR3 contains 15 residues. Per the germline V gene, CDR1 is SGHDN and CDR2 is FVKESK. In DNA form, the CDR3 reads TGTGCCAGCAGCCAAGAATCGGGCAGGGGAGATGGCTACACCTTC. This translates into CASSQESGRGDGYTF.

This chain connects TRBV2 to TRBJ1-5, with TRBD1 identical over 10 bases. V was pared by 5 bases and J by 10 bases, with 8 bases of the junction left unmatched. The germline V gene has CDR1 SNHLY and CDR2 FYNNEI. This CDR3 contains 14 residues. The CDR3 is CASSQTGGASPQHF. CDR3 DNA: TGTGCCAGCAGTCAGACAGGGGGCGCATCCCCCCAGCATTTT.

This clone appeared once. The chain couples TRBV30 to TRBJ2-1; 7 bases are a match to TRBD1. With 5 bases clipped from V and 8 bases from J, the junction kept 3 bases outside the gene matches. The V gene's germline CDR1 is GTSNPN and CDR2 SVGIG (reference sequence). This CDR3 contains 11 residues. The CDR3 is CAWDRDDEQFF. For the CDR3, the DNA is TGTGCCTGGGACAGGGACGATGAGCAGTTCTTC.

The chain uses TRBV4-1 and TRBJ1-2, with TRBD1 matching over 10 bases. V lost 4 bases, J lost 4 bases, and 9 bases stayed unmatched. The length of the CDR3 is 16 residues. Germline V gene lookup returns CDR1 MGHRA and CDR2 YSYEKL. CDR3 nucleotides: TGCGCCAGCAGCCCGGGACAGGGGCCTGGGTCCTATGGCTACACCTTC. This sequence encodes CASSPGQGPGSYGYTF.

The chain joins TRBV29-1 to TRBJ2-2; no definite D call. The CDR3 is 15 amino acids. V lost 2 bases and J lost 7, with 17 bases in between. The V gene's germline CDR1 is SQVTM and CDR2 ANQGSEA. This CDR3 reads CSVEIAQSGVGELFF. The DNA of the CDR3 is TGCAGCGTTGAAATCGCTCAGTCGGGTGTCGGGGAGCTGTTTTTT.

V and J are TRBV6-5 and TRBJ1-1; tentatively, D is TRBD1 (6 bases). V lost 1 base and J 3 bases, leaving 15 bases between the germline ends. Germline V lookup: CDR1 MNHEY, CDR2 SVGAGI. This CDR3 has 16 amino acids. CDR3 bases: TGTGCCAGCAGTTACTACTTAAGAGGGGGGCACACTGAAGCTTTCTTT. Protein: CASSYYLRGGHTEAFF.

The chain recombines TRBV4-3 with TRBJ2-3; 8 bases match TRBD2. The CDR3 has 14 residues. V gave up 4 bases and J gave up 4 bases; unmatched junction bases: 4. In germline, CDR1 is LGHNA, CDR2 YSLEER. The CDR3 reads CASSPGLAADTQYF. CDR3 DNA sequence: TGCGCCAGCAGCCCCGGACTAGCTGCAGATACGCAGTATTTT.

The V call is TRBV7-9, the J call TRBJ2-7, with TRBD1 as a possible D gene (6 bases). The CDR3 has 16 amino acids. V lost 4 bases, J lost 1 base, and 17 bases lay in between. Germline assignment: CDR1 SEHNR and CDR2 FQNEAQ (reference sequence). This CDR3 is CASSSEGHPRSYEQYF. The CDR3 nucleotides are TGTGCCAGCAGCTCTGAGGGACATCCCCGGTCCTACGAGCAGTACTTC.

The V call is TRBV11-2, the J call TRBJ1-2; D unclear. V shed 6 bases and J shed 5 bases, with 13 bases lying between them. CDR3 length equals 13 residues. In germline, CDR1 is SGHAT, CDR2 FQNNGV. CDR3 amino acids: CASSPAPDYGYTF. The DNA of the CDR3 is TGTGCCAGCAGTCCCGCCCCCGATTATGGCTACACCTTC.

The V gene is TRBV28, the J gene TRBJ1-2; D unresolved. CDR3 length: 12 residues. Germline lookup yields CDR1 MDHEN and CDR2 SYDVKM. Trimming took off 5 bases at V and 4 bases at J, with 8 bases between the two ends. CDR3 coding DNA: TGTGCCAGCAGTAAGAAGGTCTATGGCTACACCTTC. Translating it yields CASSKKVYGYTF.

The genes are TRBV9 and TRBJ1-2, with 7 bases fitting TRBD1. This CDR3 spans 15 amino acids. The germline CDR1 and CDR2 sequences are SGDLS and YYNGEE. Trimming took 4 bases from V and 4 from J; bases not matched to a gene: 10. The CDR3 DNA reads TGTGCCAGCAGCCCCACCGGGACAGAAAGCTATGGCTACACCTTC. Translated, it gives CASSPTGTESYGYTF.